These 27 T cell receptor beta chains share one sample of origin, sequenced in a study of human T cells and chemical hapten exposure. Time point described: pre-sensitization, week 0. Treatment denoted: therapeutic diphenylcyclopropenone sensitization with weekly scalp DPC. In TCRdb, the RACE reads were re-called with MiXCR into one record per CDR3 protein. The data contain over 30,000 distinct CDR3 sequences, 7.5% to 9% of them singletons. Sequenced here: whole blood, sampled in connection with sensitization to the hapten diphenylcyclopropenone (DPC). All receptors derive from a woman aged 45-59 years with alopecia areata. Some clones in this sample may be carry-over from other donors' samples.

The rearrangement uses TRBV29-1 and TRBJ1-2; D gene uncertain. The CDR3 length is 12 residues. CDR1 SQVTM and CDR2 ANQGSEA come from the germline V gene. Trimming took 4 bases from V and 3 from J, leaving 9 bases between them. The CDR3 nucleotides read TGCAGCGTTGTCGAGGGAGACTATGGCTACACCTTC. Its translation is CSVVEGDYGYTF.

This clonotype has a count of ten or more. The gene calls are TRBV18 and TRBJ1-5, with D possibly TRBD1 on 5 matching bases. Germline V gene sequence: CDR1 KGHSH, CDR2 LQKENI. The CDR3 length is 15 residues. V lost 2 bases to trimming and J lost 4 bases, with 12 bases between them. The chain's CDR3 is CASSPGAAGNQPQHF. For the CDR3, the DNA is TGTGCCAGCTCACCAGGGGCAGCAGGTAATCAGCCCCAGCATTTT.

Ten or more counts support this clonotype. An end of the junction differs from the germline gene, which may be a read error. V gene TRBV20-1 combines with J gene TRBJ1-1; TRBD1 matches at 8 bases. Germline V gene lookup returns CDR1 DFQATT and CDR2 SNEGSKA (reference sequence). This CDR3 comprises 12 residues. The CDR3 region is CSARDRGTGGIF. The CDR3 DNA reads as TGCAGTGCTAGAGATCGCGGGACAGGTGGGATCTTT.

The CDR3 protein is CASSLSQPNSPLHF. In DNA form, the CDR3 reads TGTGCCAGCAGTTTATCCCAGCCCAATTCACCCCTCCACTTT. This rearrangement joins TRBV12-3 or TRBV12-4 to TRBJ1-6; no clear D gene. Trimming shortened V by 2 bases and J by 7 bases, and 9 bases separated the two germline ends. This CDR3 contains 14 residues.

This chain uses TRBV28 with TRBJ2-3, with a tentative D call TRBD2 (6 bases). V was cut by 5 bases and J by 6 bases, with 21 bases left in between. The CDR3 loop spans 16 amino acids. Germline lookup yields CDR1 MDHEN and CDR2 SYDVKM. CDR3 loop: CASSPPLAVLSDTQYF. Here the CDR3 DNA reads TGTGCCAGCAGTCCCCCGTTAGCGGTACTATCTGATACGCAGTATTTT.

The sample holds a few counts of this clonotype. The V gene is TRBV9, the J gene TRBJ2-1; 7 positions agree with TRBD2. Per the germline V gene, CDR1 is SGDLS and CDR2 is YYNGEE. V lost 3 bases to trimming and J lost 8 bases; unmatched junction nucleotides: 5. The CDR3 totals 13 residues. CDR3 loop: CASSEGGRDEQFF. CDR3 DNA: TGTGCCAGCAGCGAGGGAGGGCGGGATGAGCAGTTCTTC. Drawing the rest from reference TRBV9 and TRBJ2-1, the complete variable domain is DSGVTQTPKHLITATGQRVTLRCSPRSGDLSVYWYQQSLDQGLQFLIQYYNGEERAKGNILERFSAQQFPDLHSELNLSSLELGDSALYFCASSEGGRDEQFFGPGTRLTVL.

This chain links TRBV24-1 with TRBJ2-1, with D unresolved. The CDR3 totals 15 residues. Germline values: CDR1 KGHDR, CDR2 SFDVKD. Trimming took off 6 bases at V and 0 bases at J, with 11 bases between the two ends. CDR3 coding DNA: TGTGCCACCAGTTACGGCGGATACTCCTACAATGAGCAGTTCTTC. Its translation: CATSYGGYSYNEQFF.

The sample holds many counts of this clonotype. This rearrangement joins TRBV3-1 to TRBJ2-7; D is undetermined. The germline V and J ends were trimmed by 1 base and 3 bases, with 16 bases remaining between them. The germline V gene encodes CDR1 LGHDT and CDR2 YNNKEL (reference sequence). The CDR3 has 16 amino acids. CDR3 in amino acids: CASSQAPAVGIYEQYF. In nucleotides, the CDR3 is TGTGCCAGCAGCCAAGCTCCGGCGGTGGGGATCTACGAGCAGTACTTC.

This clonotype was counted between two and nine times. The rearrangement uses TRBV5-1 and TRBJ1-1; 7 positions match TRBD1. The CDR3 has 18 residues. Germline assignment: CDR1 SGHRS and CDR2 YFSETQ. V was clipped by 0 bases and J by 2 bases; unmatched bases: 13. Here the CDR3 DNA reads TGCGCCAGCAGCTTGGAAGGACAGGCTTTGATTTTTAACACTGAAGCTTTCTTT. As protein: CASSLEGQALIFNTEAFF.

The chain has TRBV7-2 and TRBJ2-7; D is perhaps TRBD2 (6 bases). The length of the CDR3 is 15 residues. Germline V gene sequence: CDR1 SGHTA, CDR2 FQGNSA. Trimming took 1 base from V and 2 from J, leaving 12 bases between them. CDR3 in amino acids: CASSLEAGPTYEQYF. CDR3 bases: TGTGCCAGCAGCTTAGAAGCGGGCCCAACCTACGAGCAGTACTTC.

The table lists this clonotype with a few counts. The gene calls are TRBV19 and TRBJ2-3; either TRBD1 or TRBD2 may supply D (6 bases each). Germline lookup yields CDR1 LNHDA and CDR2 SQIVND (reference sequence). CDR3 size: 15 residues. V lost 4 bases and J lost 6, with 17 bases in between. As DNA, the CDR3 is TGTGCCAGTAGTACGCGGGGACACTCGGTGGATACGCAGTATTTT. Protein: CASSTRGHSVDTQYF.

This clonotype was detected ten times or more. The genes are TRBV7-8 and TRBJ1-2; D unclear. The CDR3 has 18 amino acids. Trimming took off 2 bases at V and 4 bases at J, with 23 bases between the two ends. Germline CDR1 and CDR2: SGHVS and FQNEAQ. The CDR3 DNA reads as TGTGCCAGCAGCTTATACGAGACACCCCTAACTCTCATCTATGGCTACACCTTC. Amino acid sequence: CASSLYETPLTLIYGYTF.

The chain carries TRBV5-1 and TRBJ2-7, with a tentative D call TRBD1 (6 bases). The V end lost 4 bases, the J end lost 6 bases, and 23 bases lay between the germline ends. This CDR3 is 16 amino acids long. The germline V gene has CDR1 SGHRS and CDR2 YFSETQ. The CDR3 spells CASSTVIAGAVSEQYF. The CDR3 nucleotides are TGCGCCAGCAGCACCGTAATCGCAGGGGCGGTCTCCGAGCAGTACTTC.

This chain links TRBV5-1 with TRBJ2-1, with 8 nucleotides matching TRBD1. CDR3 length: 15 amino acids. With 2 bases clipped from V and 8 bases from J, the junction kept 9 bases outside the gene matches. Germline lookup yields CDR1 SGHRS and CDR2 YFSETQ. CDR3 sequence (DNA): TGCGCCAGCAGCTTATCAGGGGGCGCTGGGGATGAGCAGTTCTTC. Encoded protein: CASSLSGGAGDEQFF.

This clonotype was observed a handful of times. The chain combines TRBV7-8 with TRBJ2-5; TRBD1 is a possible D gene (5 bases). This CDR3 is built from 14 residues. V was pared by 2 bases and J by 1 base, with 8 bases between. Germline CDR1 is SGHVS and CDR2 is FQNEAQ. This chain's CDR3 is CASSLSGPQETQYF. CDR3 nucleotide sequence: TGTGCCAGCAGCTTATCAGGGCCCCAAGAGACCCAGTACTTC.

This rearrangement joins TRBV9 to TRBJ1-6; a weak D match, TRBD1 (5 bases). There are 15 residues in the CDR3. The germline gives CDR1 SGDLS, CDR2 YYNGEE. Trimming left V 0 bases short and J 6 bases short, with 10 bases between. The CDR3 DNA is TGTGCCAGCAGCGTAGCGCCGCAGGGTAATTCACCCCTCCACTTT. Encoded protein: CASSVAPQGNSPLHF.

This clonotype was observed at least ten times. The chain joins TRBV12-3 or TRBV12-4 to TRBJ1-6; 7 nucleotides line up with TRBD1. Losses at the gene ends were 4 bases for V and 6 bases for J; bases not matched to a gene: 15. This CDR3 is built from 18 residues. The CDR3 bases are TGTGCCAGCAGTTCCAATCCCTCCGGGACAGCTTTTAATTCACCCCTCCACTTT. Its translation is CASSSNPSGTAFNSPLHF.

This clonotype was picked up many times. This rearrangement joins TRBV12-3 or TRBV12-4 to TRBJ2-2, with D perhaps being TRBD1 or TRBD2 (6 bases each). Trimming pared 7 bases from V and 0 bases from J, leaving 15 bases between. CDR3 length: 16 residues. The DNA for the CDR3 is TGTGCCAGCACCACAGGGACTTCAGCGAACACCGGGGAGCTGTTTTTT. It is translated as CASTTGTSANTGELFF.

This clonotype occurred a few times. The chain uses TRBV10-3 and TRBJ2-7; 13 bases agree with TRBD2. The V segment lost 6 bases and the J segment 3 bases; nucleotides outside the gene matches: 8. Looked up from germline, CDR1 is ENHRY and CDR2 is SYGVKD. CDR3 length: 16 residues. The CDR3 reads CAISTRTSGSLYEQYF. The CDR3 DNA is TGTGCCATCAGCACGCGGACTAGCGGGAGTCTCTACGAGCAGTACTTC.

This clonotype was detected many times. The chain uses TRBV29-1 and TRBJ1-1; 8 bases agree with TRBD1. CDR3 length equals 12 residues. Germline CDR1 is SQVTM and CDR2 is ANQGSEA. J lost 4 bases, V lost 7 bases, and 5 bases had no gene match. The CDR3 DNA reads as TGCAGCGCCGACAGGGGACTCACTGAAGCTTTCTTT. Amino acids: CSADRGLTEAFF. Drawing the rest from reference TRBV29-1 and TRBJ1-1, the complete variable domain is SAVISQKPSRDICQRGTSLTIQCQVDSQVTMMFWYRQQPGQSLTLIATANQGSEATYESGFVIDKFPISRPNLTFSTLTVSNMSPEDSSIYLCSADRGLTEAFFGQGTRLTVV.

This clonotype has ten or more counts. The chain carries TRBV6-5 and TRBJ1-3; D is possibly TRBD1 (5 bases). This CDR3 comprises 15 residues. The germline gives CDR1 MNHEY, CDR2 SVGAGI. The V end lost 7 bases, the J end lost 0 bases, and 13 bases lay between the germline ends. This chain's CDR3 is CASTMGEFSGNTIYF. CDR3 DNA: TGTGCCAGCACCATGGGGGAGTTCTCTGGAAACACCATATATTTT.

This clonotype was counted many times. J is TRBJ2-3 and V is TRBV10-3; D remains unclear. V lost 8 bases and J 6 bases, leaving 15 bases between the germline ends. The germline V gene encodes CDR1 ENHRY and CDR2 SYGVKD. CDR3 size: 13 residues. The CDR3 reads CAILGDPSDTQYF. For the CDR3, the DNA is TGTGCCATCCTTGGAGACCCCTCGGATACGCAGTATTTT.

There are many counts of this clonotype. This sequence joins TRBV6-1 and TRBJ1-1; D is possibly TRBD1 (5 bases). The CDR3 is made up of 14 amino acids. Germline V gives CDR1 MNHNS, CDR2 SASEGT. The germline V and J ends were trimmed by 6 bases and 6 bases, with 17 bases remaining between them. The DNA for the CDR3 is TGTGCCAGCAGGGGAGACAGTCGGGACGCTGAAGCTTTCTTT. Translated, it gives CASRGDSRDAEAFF.

This clonotype was recorded at least ten times. The J gene is TRBJ2-2, the V gene TRBV19, with 11 bases fitting TRBD2. This CDR3 contains 12 residues. CDR1 and CDR2 (germline): LNHDA, SQIVND (reference sequence). The CDR3 protein is CASGRGAGELFF. CDR3 bases: TGTGCTAGCGGGAGGGGGGCCGGGGAGCTGTTTTTT.

This clonotype was detected only once. This rearrangement joins TRBV28 to TRBJ2-7; 8 bases agree with TRBD1. This CDR3 spans 14 amino acids. V was pared by 6 bases and J by 1 base, with 5 bases of the junction left unmatched. CDR1 is MDHEN, CDR2 SYDVKM, per germline. CDR3 region: CASSPGGSSYEQYF. CDR3 in DNA: TGTGCCAGCAGCCCAGGGGGCAGTTCCTACGAGCAGTACTTC.

This clonotype has only a few counts. J is TRBJ2-3 and V is TRBV4-3, with 13 bases aligning to TRBD2. The CDR3 has 16 residues. Looked up from germline, CDR1 is LGHNA and CDR2 is YSLEER. The trim removed 0 bases at V and 5 bases at J, leaving 2 bases unmatched. In DNA, the CDR3 is TGCGCCAGCAGCCAAGAAACTAGCGGGAGGGGAGATACGCAGTATTTT. Residues: CASSQETSGRGDTQYF.

The chain uses TRBV3-1 and TRBJ1-1; TRBD1 matches at 7 bases. Germline V gives CDR1 LGHDT, CDR2 YNNKEL (reference sequence). J was trimmed by 4 bases and V by 3 bases; bases with no gene match: 8. The CDR3 runs 15 residues. The CDR3 reads CASSQRQGSATEAFF. The CDR3 region has the DNA TGTGCCAGCAGCCAGCGACAGGGTTCGGCCACTGAAGCTTTCTTT. Complete variable domain (other parts from reference TRBV3-1 and TRBJ1-1): DTAVSQTPKYLVTQMGNDKSIKCEQNLGHDTMYWYKQDSKKFLKIMFSYNNKELIINETVPNRFSPKSPDKAHLNLHINSLELGDSAVYFCASSQRQGSATEAFFGQGTRLTVV.